Each of the 28 T cell receptor beta chains below was sequenced from the same sample in a study of T cell clones after liver transplantation. The table came from immunoSEQ multiplex PCR; TCRdb's copy has only in-frame clones and leaves some out. The table lists some 70,000 clones, more than 75% of them singletons. Material: CD4+ T cells from blood, obtained before liver transplant. These receptors all come from a human donor who received a liver transplant.

In this sample, this clone turned up once. The chain has TRBV14 and TRBJ1-6; D is ambiguous. This CDR3 has 14 amino acids. Germline V gene data show CDR1 as SGHDN and CDR2 as FVKESK. The V and J ends lost 1 base and 7 bases respectively, with 8 bases between them. CDR3 sequence: CASSQVGPNSPLHF. The CDR3 DNA reads as TGTGCCAGCAGCCAAGTGGGTCCGAATTCACCCCTCCACTTT.

The V call is TRBV28, the J call TRBJ2-6; D not certain. Germline CDR1 MDHEN, CDR2 SYDVKM. The CDR3 sequence is 13 residues long. V lost 6 bases, J lost 1 base, and 4 bases lay in between. For the CDR3, the DNA is TGTGCCAGCAGGCAATCTGGGGCCAACGTCCTGACTTTC. Translation gives CASRQSGANVLTF.

This chain joins TRBV28 and TRBJ2-7; TRBD1 agrees at 10 bases. V shed 5 bases and J 2 bases; nucleotides not matched to a gene: 6. Germline V CDR1 and CDR2: MDHEN, SYDVKM. CDR3 size: 15 residues. CDR3 nucleotide sequence: TGTGCCAGCAGTCTACCCGGGACAGGGGCCTACGAGCAGTACTTC. It translates to CASSLPGTGAYEQYF. Full variable domain (remainder filled in from reference TRBV28 and TRBJ2-7): DVKVTQSSRYLVKRTGEKVFLECVQDMDHENMFWYRQDPGLGLRLIYFSYDVKMKEKGDIPEGYSVSREKKERFSLILESASTNQTSMYLCASSLPGTGAYEQYFGPGTRLTVT.

This sequence joins TRBV5-1 and TRBJ2-2; 11 bases agree with TRBD1. Trimming removed 3 bases from V and 4 bases from J; junction bases left unmatched: 2. The CDR3 extends over 15 amino acids. The germline V gene encodes CDR1 SGHRS and CDR2 YFSETQ. CDR3 in amino acids: CASSSGTGGTGELFF. The CDR3 coding sequence is TGCGCCAGCAGCTCCGGGACAGGGGGCACCGGGGAGCTGTTTTTT.

The chain carries TRBV6-1 and TRBJ1-4; no clear D gene. The CDR3 consists of 15 residues. Germline V CDR1 and CDR2: MNHNS, SASEGT. Trimming took 2 bases from V and 0 from J, leaving 7 bases between them. The CDR3 nucleotides are TGTGCCAGCAGTGAAAATACAGCAACTAATGAAAAACTGTTTTTT. Its translation is CASSENTATNEKLFF.

This rearrangement joins TRBV18 to TRBJ2-1; no clear D gene. V lost 5 bases, J lost 5 bases, and 16 bases lay in between. CDR1 is KGHSH and CDR2 is LQKENI in the germline V gene. This CDR3 has 15 residues. CDR3 protein: CASSTGSFPNNEQFF. The CDR3 DNA is TGTGCCAGCTCAACCGGTAGTTTCCCCAACAATGAGCAGTTCTTC.

This clone was picked up one time. The chain combines TRBV28 with TRBJ2-7; D is perhaps TRBD1 or TRBD2 (5 bases each). The CDR3 has 14 amino acids. The germline V gene encodes CDR1 MDHEN and CDR2 SYDVKM. Trimming cost V 10 bases and J 7 bases, with 23 bases left between them. In DNA, the CDR3 is TGTGCCACCATCAGGTTCGGGGCCGAGAGAGAGCAGTACTTC. It codes for CATIRFGAEREQYF.

The chain links TRBV28 to TRBJ1-2; D is ambiguous. This CDR3 comprises 12 residues. Germline CDR1 is MDHEN and CDR2 is SYDVKM. Trimming left V 3 bases short and J 8 bases short, with 10 bases between. In DNA form, the CDR3 reads TGTGCCAGCAGTTTGGAGATAGGGGGCTACACCTTC. Protein product: CASSLEIGGYTF.

V is TRBV2 and J is TRBJ1-2, with 8 bases fitting TRBD1. CDR1 and CDR2 (germline): SNHLY, FYNNEI. This CDR3 comprises 15 residues. Trimming took 6 bases from V and 1 from J; bases not matched to a gene: 7. The CDR3 DNA reads TGTGCCAGCAGAGGGACAGGACAATATAACTATGGCTACACCTTC. This codes for CASRGTGQYNYGYTF.

The V call is TRBV5-4, the J call TRBJ2-2, with 10 bases fitting TRBD2. V was pared by 4 bases and J by 0 bases, with 6 bases of the junction left unmatched. The CDR3 totals 17 residues. Germline V gene data show CDR1 as SGHNT and CDR2 as YYREEE (reference sequence). CDR3: CASSPQLAGSNTGELFF. CDR3 in DNA: TGTGCCAGCAGCCCCCAACTAGCGGGATCGAACACCGGGGAGCTGTTTTTT.

The J gene is TRBJ1-4, the V gene TRBV11-2, with 7 bases that match TRBD1. This CDR3 is 18 amino acids long. Per germline, CDR1 SGHAT and CDR2 FQNNGV. After removal of 5 bases from V and 6 bases from J, the junction contained 18 bases not matched to a gene. The CDR3 sequence is CASSPGSQYRGWDEKLFF. The CDR3 DNA reads TGTGCCAGCAGCCCTGGTTCGCAATACAGGGGATGGGATGAAAAACTGTTTTTT.

The chain recombines TRBV11-2 with TRBJ1-1, with D perhaps matching TRBD1 (5 bases). V lost 1 base and J lost 2, with 23 bases in between. The germline CDR1 and CDR2 sequences are SGHAT and FQNNGV. The CDR3 is made up of 19 amino acids. For the CDR3, the DNA is TGTGCCAGCAGCTTAGTCATTGTGGGGCCCCCGAACCTCAACACTGAAGCTTTCTTT. Protein sequence: CASSLVIVGPPNLNTEAFF. The full variable domain, completed using reference TRBV11-2 and TRBJ1-1, is EAGVAQSPRYKIIEKRQSVAFWCNPISGHATLYWYQQILGQGPKLLIQFQNNGVVDDSQLPKDRFSAERLKGVDSTLKIQPAKLEDSAVYLCASSLVIVGPPNLNTEAFFGQGTRLTVV.

CDR3 protein: CASSSLKWNEQFF. Written as DNA, the CDR3 is TGTGCCAGCAGCTCCTTAAAATGGAATGAGCAGTTCTTC. J is TRBJ2-1 and V is TRBV7-9; D not certain. V shed 4 bases and J shed 7 bases, with 11 bases lying between them. Per germline, CDR1 SEHNR and CDR2 FQNEAQ (reference sequence). This CDR3 has 13 amino acids.

This chain uses TRBV18 with TRBJ2-3; 8 bases align to TRBD1. Germline-derived CDR1 and CDR2 are KGHSH and LQKENI. With V trimmed by 2 bases and J by 1 base, 2 bases remained unmatched. This CDR3 spans 15 amino acids. The CDR3 nucleotides read TGTGCCAGCTCACCAGGACAGGGCGGCACAGATACGCAGTATTTT. This encodes CASSPGQGGTDTQYF.

The chain recombines TRBV7-9 with TRBJ2-7, with D unresolved. Germline lookup yields CDR1 SEHNR and CDR2 FQNEAQ (reference sequence). This CDR3 has 15 amino acids. V was trimmed by 1 base and J by 0 bases, leaving 10 bases between them. CDR3 bases: TGTGCCAGCAGCTTAGTCGGCAGCACCTCCTACGAGCAGTACTTC. Translated: CASSLVGSTSYEQYF.

The V call is TRBV7-6, the J call TRBJ2-7, with TRBD1 matching over 9 bases. J was trimmed by 4 bases and V by 5 bases; bases with no gene match: 6. Germline V gene sequence: CDR1 SGHVS, CDR2 FNYEAQ. The CDR3 length is 14 residues. In DNA, the CDR3 is TGTGCCAGCAGCCCGGGACAGGGTTTGTACGAGCAGTACTTC. The encoded protein is CASSPGQGLYEQYF.

The V gene is TRBV12-5, the J gene TRBJ1-3, with D perhaps TRBD1 (6 bases). With 5 bases removed from V and 1 base from J, the gap between germline ends came to 9 bases. CDR3 length: 14 amino acids. CDR1 and CDR2 (germline): LGHNT, FRNRAP. CDR3 amino acids: CASGQGGSGNTIYF. The CDR3, as DNA: TGTGCTAGTGGTCAAGGGGGTTCTGGAAACACCATATATTTT.

V and J are TRBV6-5 and TRBJ2-2; 7 bases align to TRBD1. The CDR3 contains 14 residues. The V segment lost 5 bases and the J segment 4 bases; nucleotides outside the gene matches: 4. CDR1 and CDR2 (germline): MNHEY, SVGAGI. The CDR3 region has the DNA TGTGCCAGCAGTCGACAGGGAATCACCGGGGAGCTGTTTTTT. Protein: CASSRQGITGELFF.

V and J are TRBV4-1 and TRBJ1-2; TRBD1 matches 9 bases. Germline V lookup: CDR1 MGHRA, CDR2 YSYEKL. The CDR3 length is 16 residues. The trim removed 0 bases at V and 2 bases at J, leaving 4 bases unmatched. This CDR3 is CASSQDRGQGNYGYTF. The CDR3 DNA follows: TGCGCCAGCAGCCAAGATCGGGGACAGGGAAACTATGGCTACACCTTC.

The chain combines TRBV27 with TRBJ2-5; TRBD2 aligns across 7 bases. Germline V gene data show CDR1 as MNHEY and CDR2 as SMNVEV (reference sequence). Losses at the gene ends were 5 bases for V and 5 bases for J; bases not matched to a gene: 11. The CDR3 consists of 15 residues. CDR3 in DNA: TGTGCCAGCAGTCCCCCTCGCGGGAGCGGGGAGACCCAGTACTTC. This encodes CASSPPRGSGETQYF.

The chain uses TRBV10-2 and TRBJ1-2; 9 bases fit TRBD1. The germline V gene has CDR1 WSHSY and CDR2 SAAADI. V lost 3 bases to trimming and J lost 3 bases; unmatched junction nucleotides: 8. The CDR3 has 16 amino acids. CDR3 coding DNA: TGCGCCAGCAGTGACCTACCGGGACAGGGCCACTATGGCTACACCTTC. Amino acid sequence: CASSDLPGQGHYGYTF.

The chain joins TRBV2 to TRBJ2-5; 7 positions match TRBD2. With 3 bases clipped from V and 4 bases from J, the junction kept 5 bases outside the gene matches. Germline assignment: CDR1 SNHLY and CDR2 FYNNEI. The CDR3 has 14 residues. The CDR3 region is CASSDPLAGETQYF. CDR3 sequence (DNA): TGTGCCAGCAGTGATCCATTAGCGGGAGAGACCCAGTACTTC.

This clone was picked up a small number of times. The CDR3 DNA reads as TGTGCCAGCAGCGTAGAGCAGGGACGGGGCTACACCTTC. Translation gives CASSVEQGRGYTF. The chain has TRBV9 and TRBJ1-2, with D tentatively TRBD1 (5 bases). The germline gives CDR1 SGDLS, CDR2 YYNGEE. V was cut by 0 bases and J by 8 bases, with 11 bases left in between. CDR3 length: 13 residues.

The V and J genes are TRBV5-1 and TRBJ2-7; unclear D gene. The CDR3 has 14 amino acids. Trimming pared 0 bases from V and 6 bases from J, leaving 13 bases between. Germline CDR1 reads SGHRS; CDR2 reads YFSETQ. CDR3 loop: CASSLGLGLGEQYF. CDR3 sequence (DNA): TGCGCCAGCAGCTTGGGTCTGGGATTGGGCGAGCAGTACTTC.

This sequence joins TRBV19 and TRBJ2-7; D is possibly TRBD1 (6 bases). Trimming stripped 3 bases from V and 4 bases from J, with 10 bases between. Per germline, CDR1 LNHDA and CDR2 SQIVND (reference sequence). This CDR3 is 13 amino acids long. The CDR3 spells CASSIQRGYEQYF. The CDR3 nucleotides read TGTGCCAGTAGTATCCAAAGGGGGTACGAGCAGTACTTC.

The CDR3 nucleotides read TGTGCCAGCAGCGTAGGTCAGATGAACTATGGCTACACCTTC. It specifies CASSVGQMNYGYTF. The gene calls are TRBV9 and TRBJ1-2; no firm D call. In germline, CDR1 is SGDLS, CDR2 YYNGEE. The CDR3 runs to 14 residues. Trimming pared 0 bases from V and 2 bases from J, leaving 8 bases between.

The chain joins TRBV7-8 to TRBJ2-5; D might be TRBD1 or TRBD2, each matching 5 bases. The length of the CDR3 is 17 residues. With 4 bases removed from V and 5 bases from J, the gap between germline ends came to 23 bases. The V gene's germline CDR1 is SGHVS and CDR2 FQNEAQ. CDR3 sequence (DNA): TGTGCCAGCAGCTCATCTGCCGGGACCCCCCTAGGCGAGACCCAGTACTTC. It yields the protein CASSSSAGTPLGETQYF.

In this sample, this clone turned up once. V usage is TRBV7-2 and J usage is TRBJ2-2; D is uncertain. Germline CDR1 SGHTA, CDR2 FQGNSA. The V end lost 1 base, the J end lost 0 bases, and 9 bases lay between the germline ends. The CDR3 consists of 16 residues. The DNA for the CDR3 is TGTGCCAGCAGCTTAGATGCACCCGCGAACACCGGGGAGCTGTTTTTT. It yields the protein CASSLDAPANTGELFF.